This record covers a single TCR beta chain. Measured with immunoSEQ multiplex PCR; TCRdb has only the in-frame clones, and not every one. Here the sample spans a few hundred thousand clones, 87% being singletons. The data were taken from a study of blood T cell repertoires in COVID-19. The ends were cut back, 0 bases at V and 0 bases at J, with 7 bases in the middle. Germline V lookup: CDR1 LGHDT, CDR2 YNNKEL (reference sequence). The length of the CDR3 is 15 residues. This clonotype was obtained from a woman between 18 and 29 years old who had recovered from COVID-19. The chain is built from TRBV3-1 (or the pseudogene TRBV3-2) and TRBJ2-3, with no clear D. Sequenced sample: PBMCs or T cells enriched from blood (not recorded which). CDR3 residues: CASSQDRSSTDTQYF. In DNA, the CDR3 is TGTGCCAGCAGCCAAGACAGGTCTAGCACAGATACGCAGTATTTT.